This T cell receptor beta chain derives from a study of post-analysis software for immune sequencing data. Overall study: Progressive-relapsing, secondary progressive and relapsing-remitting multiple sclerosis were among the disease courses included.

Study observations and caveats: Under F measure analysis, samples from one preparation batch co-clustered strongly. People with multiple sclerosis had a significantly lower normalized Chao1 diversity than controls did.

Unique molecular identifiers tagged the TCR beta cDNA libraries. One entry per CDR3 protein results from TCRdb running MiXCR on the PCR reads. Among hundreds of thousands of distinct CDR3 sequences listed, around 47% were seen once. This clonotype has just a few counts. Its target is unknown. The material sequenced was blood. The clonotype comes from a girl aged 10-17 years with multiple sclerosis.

In DNA form, the CDR3 reads TGCGCCAGCACCCGGACAGGGACGGAGACCCAGTACTTC. Amino acid sequence: CASTRTGTETQYF. The chain joins TRBV5-1 to TRBJ2-5, with 8 bases identical to TRBD1. The CDR3 is 13 residues long. Germline trimming cut 6 bases from V and 5 bases from J; bases unmatched to any gene: 6. Germline lookup yields CDR1 SGHRS and CDR2 YFSETQ.